These T cell receptor beta chains were read from a single sample in a study of beta chain features in type 1 diabetes. Sequencing was performed with immunoSEQ multiplex PCR; in TCRdb, only in-frame clones are kept and a portion is missing. The sample yields 150,000 to 200,000 clones, almost 65% seen once. Input material: naive CD4+ T cells from blood. The receptors come from a man aged 25 to 40 with type 1 diabetes. CDR3s include the opening cysteine and the closing phenylalanine or tryptophan. The D gene is left open where the match is weak. Some rows have no size entry. The others give once, few or many, or a class for an expanded clone.

V gene,D gene,J gene,clone size,CDR3 DNA,CDR3 protein
TRBV14,-,TRBJ2-6,few,TGTGCCAGCAGCCAAGATGTGCTCTCTGGGGCCAACGTCCTGACTTTC,CASSQDVLSGANVLTF
TRBV11-2,TRBD2,TRBJ2-3,-,TGTGCCAGCAGCTTAGGGACTAGCCGCTCCACAGATACGCAGTATTTT,CASSLGTSRSTDTQYF
TRBV7-2,TRBD2,TRBJ2-5,-,TGTGCCAGCAGTTCCTACTGGGCGGGAGGGGAGACCCAGTACTTC,CASSSYWAGGETQYF
TRBV23-1,TRBD1,TRBJ2-7,few,TGCGCCAGCAGTCAATCGCGTGCCAGGGGGTACGAGCAGTACTTC,CASSQSRARGYEQYF
TRBV15,-,TRBJ2-5,once,TGTGCCACCAGCAGAGATCGGCGAGAGACCCAGTACTTC,CATSRDRRETQYF
TRBV29-1,-,TRBJ2-5,-,TGCAGCGTTGAAGGAAAGGGGCATCAAGAGACCCAGTACTTC,CSVEGKGHQETQYF
TRBV5-4,TRBD2,TRBJ2-1,-,TGTGCCAGCAGCTTGGAGGCTAGCGGGGGGTACAATGAGCAGTTCTTC,CASSLEASGGYNEQFF
TRBV11-2,TRBD2,TRBJ2-1,-,TGTGCCAGCAGCCCTACTAGCGGCCCCCGGTATGAGCAGTTCTTC,CASSPTSGPRYEQFF
TRBV9,-,TRBJ2-5,few,TGTGCCAGCAGCCCCCGCGGTGGCGTCACCTTACAAGAGACCCAGTACTTC,CASSPRGGVTLQETQYF
TRBV2,-,TRBJ2-3,-,TGTGCCAGCAGTGAACAGACAACGATCTATACGCAGTATTTT,CASSEQTTIYTQYF
TRBV7-2,TRBD2,TRBJ2-2,-,TGTGCCAGCAGCTCCGGGACTAGTCGCGGGGAGCTGTTTTTT,CASSSGTSRGELFF
TRBV23-1,-,TRBJ1-1,-,TGCGCCAGCCTTCGCACGGTGAACACTGAAGCTTTCTTT,CASLRTVNTEAFF
TRBV30,-,TRBJ2-6,-,TGTGCCTGGAGTGTCTTCTCTGGGGCCAACGTCCTGACTTTC,CAWSVFSGANVLTF
TRBV15,-,TRBJ1-2,-,TGTGCCACCAGCAGACCGGGCTATGGCTACACCTTC,CATSRPGYGYTF
TRBV2,-,TRBJ2-3,few,TGTGCCACCCGTGCGGGGCCTAGCACAGATACGCAGTATTTT,CATRAGPSTDTQYF
TRBV30,-,TRBJ2-3,-,TGTGCCTGGAGTCCTGGGACGGATCAAACGCAGTATTTT,CAWSPGTDQTQYF
TRBV5-6,TRBD1,TRBJ1-4,-,TGTGCCAGCAGCCCATCACGGGACAGGGCCCTGCTGGCTAATGAAAAACTGTTTTTT,CASSPSRDRALLANEKLFF
TRBV7-2,TRBD1,TRBJ2-5,once,TGTGCCAGCAGCTCAGACAGGGACGGGGCCCAGTACTTC,CASSSDRDGAQYF
TRBV14,-,TRBJ1-1,-,TGTGCCAGCAGCCCCTGGGGGGAAACTGAAGCTTTCTTT,CASSPWGETEAFF
TRBV9,TRBD1,TRBJ2-1,-,TGTGCCAGCAGCGGACCCGGGACAGGGTCCTACAATGAGCAGTTCTTC,CASSGPGTGSYNEQFF
TRBV5-6,TRBD2,TRBJ2-5,-,TGTGCCAGCAGCTTCCTAGCGGGGGGTTCGGAGACCCAGTACTTC,CASSFLAGGSETQYF
TRBV29-1,-,TRBJ2-7,-,TGCAGCGTTGGAGACAGTGCGTGGGACTCCTACGAGCAGTACTTC,CSVGDSAWDSYEQYF
TRBV28,TRBD1,TRBJ2-7,-,TGTGCCAGCAGTTTAGGCCAGGGGGCGCGTGAGCAGTACTTC,CASSLGQGAREQYF
TRBV7-2,-,TRBJ2-5,-,TGTGCCAGCAGCCCTCGAAGTCAAGAGACCCAGTACTTC,CASSPRSQETQYF
TRBV7-9,TRBD2,TRBJ2-3,once,TGTGCCAGCAGCTCCCTAGCGGGGGGCACAGATACGCAGTATTTT,CASSSLAGGTDTQYF
TRBV28,-,TRBJ2-3,-,TGTGCCAGCAGTCTGGGGCAGCCCTACACAGATACGCAGTATTTT,CASSLGQPYTDTQYF
TRBV29-1,-,TRBJ2-1,once,TGCAGCGCGCTAGTACAATTATTCGTGGGGCGCCAAGTAGCAGGGGAGCAGTTCTTC,CSALVQLFVGRQVAGEQFF
TRBV7-2,TRBD2,TRBJ2-1,-,TGTGCCAGCAGCTCGGAAGGCCAGCGGGGGAATGAGCAGTTCTTC,CASSSEGQRGNEQFF
TRBV27,-,TRBJ2-2,-,TGTGCCAGTAATGGGGGTTCTAACACCGGGGAGCTGTTTTTT,CASNGGSNTGELFF
TRBV5-1,TRBD1,TRBJ2-1,once,TGCGCCAGCGGGACAGGGGTTGAGCAGTTCTTC,CASGTGVEQFF
TRBV4-3,-,TRBJ2-7,-,TGCGCCAGCAGCCACTCCCGGGACCCACCCTACGAGCAGTACTTC,CASSHSRDPPYEQYF
TRBV6-6,-,TRBJ2-1,-,TGTGCCAGCAGTTACTCACAAGAGCAGTTCTTC,CASSYSQEQFF
TRBV7-9,-,TRBJ1-2,once,TGTGCCAGCAGGTCCGGGTCCGTTTCCTATGGCTACACCTTC,CASRSGSVSYGYTF
TRBV7-2,TRBD2,TRBJ2-3,-,TGTGCCAGCAGCGAGCGGGGGGGCCCAGATACGCAGTATTTT,CASSERGGPDTQYF
TRBV7-2,-,TRBJ1-6,-,TGTGCCAGCACCCTAATACGGGGTTCACCCCTCCACTTT,CASTLIRGSPLHF
TRBV7-8,-,TRBJ1-6,-,TGTGCCAGCAGTTTCACAGGGATAGGGTCACCCCTCCACTTT,CASSFTGIGSPLHF
TRBV5-1,-,TRBJ2-4,few,TGCGCCAGCAGCTTGGTAAACAGCGGAGGAAACATTCAGTACTTC,CASSLVNSGGNIQYF
TRBV28,TRBD1,TRBJ2-7,-,TGTGCCAGCAGCCAGGGACAGGGCTACTCCTACGAGCAGTACTTC,CASSQGQGYSYEQYF
TRBV30,-,TRBJ2-1,-,TGTGCCTGGAGTGGCCCAAGGGGCGGGGTCTACAATGAGCAGTTCTTC,CAWSGPRGGVYNEQFF
TRBV29-1,-,TRBJ2-1,-,TGCAGCGTTGAATACAATGAGCAGTTCTTC,CSVEYNEQFF
TRBV20-1,TRBD1,TRBJ1-1,-,TGCAGTGCCACAGAAGGGGGCGAAGCTTTCTTT,CSATEGGEAFF